This record covers a single T cell receptor (beta chain). Only CD45RO-negative cells positively selected for CCR7 counted as naive CD8 cells, so terminally differentiated effector memory CD45RA+ cells were excluded. These data are taken from a study of shared clonotypes between healthy human individuals. Study-wide background: There were three CD4 naive, three CD4 memory, two CD8 naive and one CD8 memory plates per donor.

The CDR3 covers 14 residues. V was trimmed by 1 base and J by 2 bases, leaving 7 bases between them. CDR1 is SGHNT and CDR2 is YYREEE in the germline V gene (reference sequence). Using immunoSEQ multiplex PCR, the repertoire was profiled, and TCRdb retains in-frame clones only, with some absent. The profile shows around 2.1 million clones, approximately 94% of them singletons. What was sequenced was naive CD8+ T cells from PBMCs. The receptor comes from a man in his late teens or twenties in good health. Some clones in this sample may be carry-over from other donors' samples. The chain uses TRBV5-4 and TRBJ1-5, with a tentative D call TRBD1 (5 bases). The CDR3 sequence: CASSLMGGNQPQHF. DNA for the CDR3: TGTGCCAGCAGCTTGATGGGGGGCAATCAGCCCCAGCATTTT.